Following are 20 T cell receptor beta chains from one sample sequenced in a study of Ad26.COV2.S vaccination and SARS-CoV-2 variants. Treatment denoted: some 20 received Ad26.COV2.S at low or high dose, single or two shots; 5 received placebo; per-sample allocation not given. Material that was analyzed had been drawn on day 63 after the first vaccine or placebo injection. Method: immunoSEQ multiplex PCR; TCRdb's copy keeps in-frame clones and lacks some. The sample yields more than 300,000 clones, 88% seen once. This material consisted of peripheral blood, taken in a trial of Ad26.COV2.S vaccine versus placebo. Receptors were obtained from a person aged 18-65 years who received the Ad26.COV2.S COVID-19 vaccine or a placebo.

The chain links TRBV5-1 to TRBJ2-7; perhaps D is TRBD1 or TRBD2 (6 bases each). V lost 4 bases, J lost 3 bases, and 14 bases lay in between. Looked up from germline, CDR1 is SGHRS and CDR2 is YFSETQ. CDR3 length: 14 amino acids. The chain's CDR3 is CASSVEGQLYEQYF. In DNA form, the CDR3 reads TGCGCCAGCAGCGTGGAGGGACAACTCTACGAGCAGTACTTC.

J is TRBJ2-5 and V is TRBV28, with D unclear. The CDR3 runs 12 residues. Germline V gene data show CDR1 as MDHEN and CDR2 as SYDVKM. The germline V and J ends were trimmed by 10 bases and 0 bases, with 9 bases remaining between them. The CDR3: CATKWYQETQYF. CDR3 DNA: TGTGCCACCAAGTGGTACCAAGAGACCCAGTACTTC. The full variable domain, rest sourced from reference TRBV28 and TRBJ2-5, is DVKVTQSSRYLVKRTGEKVFLECVQDMDHENMFWYRQDPGLGLRLIYFSYDVKMKEKGDIPEGYSVSREKKERFSLILESASTNQTSMYLCATKWYQETQYFGPGTRLLVL.

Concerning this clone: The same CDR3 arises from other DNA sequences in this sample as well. The DNA for the CDR3 is TGTGCCAGCAGCTTAAGCTACGAGCAGTACTTC. Encoded protein: CASSLSYEQYF. This chain joins TRBV7-9 and TRBJ2-7; D not resolved. This CDR3 contains 11 residues. Germline assignment: CDR1 SEHNR and CDR2 FQNEAQ (reference sequence). The V and J ends lost 2 bases and 3 bases respectively, with 2 bases between them.

The CDR3 is CASSRTGYGTDTQYF. The CDR3 region has the DNA TGTGCCAGCAGCCGGACAGGGTACGGCACAGATACGCAGTATTTT. The gene calls are TRBV9 and TRBJ2-3; 8 bases line up with TRBD1. V gave up 4 bases and J gave up 1 base; unmatched junction bases: 5. Germline-derived CDR1 and CDR2 are SGDLS and YYNGEE. The CDR3 has 15 amino acids.

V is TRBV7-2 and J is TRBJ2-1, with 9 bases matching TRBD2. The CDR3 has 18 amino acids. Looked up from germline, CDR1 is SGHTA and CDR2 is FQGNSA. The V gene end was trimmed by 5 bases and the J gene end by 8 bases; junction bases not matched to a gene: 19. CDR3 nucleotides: TGTGCCAGCAGCCAACCCGGGGCGGGAGGGGAAATAGTGTATGAGCAGTTCTTC. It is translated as CASSQPGAGGEIVYEQFF.

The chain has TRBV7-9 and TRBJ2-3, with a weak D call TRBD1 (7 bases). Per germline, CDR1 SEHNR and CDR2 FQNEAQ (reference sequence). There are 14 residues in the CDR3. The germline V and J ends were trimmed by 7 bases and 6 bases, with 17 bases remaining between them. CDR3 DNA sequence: TGTGCCAGCACCAAACAGGGGAGGCGCGATACGCAGTATTTT. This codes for CASTKQGRRDTQYF. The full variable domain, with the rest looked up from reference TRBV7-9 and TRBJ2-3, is DTGVSQNPRHKITKRGQNVTFRCDPISEHNRLYWYRQTLGQGPEFLTYFQNEAQLEKSRLLSDRFSAERPKGSFSTLEIQRTEQGDSAMYLCASTKQGRRDTQYFGPGTRLTVL.

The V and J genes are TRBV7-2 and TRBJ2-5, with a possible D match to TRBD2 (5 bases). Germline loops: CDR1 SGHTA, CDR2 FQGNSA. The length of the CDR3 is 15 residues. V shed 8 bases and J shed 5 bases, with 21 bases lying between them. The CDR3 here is CASGPRGSSRETQYF. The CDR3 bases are TGTGCCAGCGGCCCCCGGGGTTCCAGCAGGGAGACCCAGTACTTC.

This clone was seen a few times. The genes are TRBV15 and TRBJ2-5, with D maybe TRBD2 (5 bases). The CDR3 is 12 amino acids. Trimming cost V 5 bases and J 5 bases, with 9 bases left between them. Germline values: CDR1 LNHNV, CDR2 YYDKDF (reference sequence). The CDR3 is CATSYGDETQYF. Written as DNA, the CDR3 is TGTGCCACCAGCTACGGGGATGAGACCCAGTACTTC. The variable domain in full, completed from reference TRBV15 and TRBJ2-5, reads DAMVIQNPRYQVTQFGKPVTLSCSQTLNHNVMYWYQQKSSQAPKLLFHYYDKDFNNEADTPDNFQSRRPNTSFCFLDIRSPGLGDTAMYLCATSYGDETQYFGPGTRLLVL.

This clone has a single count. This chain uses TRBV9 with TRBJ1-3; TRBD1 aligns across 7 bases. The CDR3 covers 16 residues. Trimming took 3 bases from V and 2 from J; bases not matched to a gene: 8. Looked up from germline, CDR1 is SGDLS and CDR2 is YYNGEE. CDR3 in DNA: TGTGCCAGCAGCGCGGGACAGACGATGCCTGGAAACACCATATATTTT. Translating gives CASSAGQTMPGNTIYF.

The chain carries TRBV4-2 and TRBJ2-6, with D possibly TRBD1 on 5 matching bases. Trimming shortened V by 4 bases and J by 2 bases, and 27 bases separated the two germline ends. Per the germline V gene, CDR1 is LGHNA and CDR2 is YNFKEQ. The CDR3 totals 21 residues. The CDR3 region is CASSPLQDSEGTGAGANVLTF. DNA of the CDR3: TGTGCCAGCAGCCCCCTACAGGATTCTGAAGGTACGGGCGCTGGGGCCAACGTCCTGACTTTC.

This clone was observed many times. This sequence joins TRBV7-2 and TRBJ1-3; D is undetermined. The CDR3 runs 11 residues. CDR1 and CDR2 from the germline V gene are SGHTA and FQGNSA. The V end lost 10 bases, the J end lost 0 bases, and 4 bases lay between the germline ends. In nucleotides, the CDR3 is TGTGCCATAGACTCTGGAAACACCATATATTTT. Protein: CAIDSGNTIYF.

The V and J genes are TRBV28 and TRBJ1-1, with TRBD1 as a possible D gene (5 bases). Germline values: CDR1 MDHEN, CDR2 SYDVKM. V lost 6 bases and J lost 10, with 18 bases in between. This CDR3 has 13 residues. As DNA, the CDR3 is TGTGCCAGCAGCTCCACCCGGGACTCTGGAGCTTTCTTT. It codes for CASSSTRDSGAFF.

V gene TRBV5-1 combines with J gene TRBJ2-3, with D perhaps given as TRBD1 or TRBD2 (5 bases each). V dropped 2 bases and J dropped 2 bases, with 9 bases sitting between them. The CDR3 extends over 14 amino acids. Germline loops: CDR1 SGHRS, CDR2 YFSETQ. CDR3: CASSLEGSTDTQYF. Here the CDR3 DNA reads TGCGCCAGCAGCTTAGAGGGGTCCACAGATACGCAGTATTTT. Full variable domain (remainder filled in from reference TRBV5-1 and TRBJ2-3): KAGVTQTPRYLIKTRGQQVTLSCSPISGHRSVSWYQQTPGQGLQFLFEYFSETQRNKGNFPGRFSGRQFSNSRSEMNVSTLELGDSALYLCASSLEGSTDTQYFGPGTRLTVL.

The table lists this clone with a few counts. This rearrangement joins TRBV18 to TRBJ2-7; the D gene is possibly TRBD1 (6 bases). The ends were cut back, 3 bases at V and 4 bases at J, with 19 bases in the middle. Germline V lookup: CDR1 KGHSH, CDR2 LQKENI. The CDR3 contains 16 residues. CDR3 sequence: CASSPARGRDKYEQYF. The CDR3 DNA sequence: TGTGCCAGCTCACCGGCTCGGGGCAGGGACAAATACGAGCAGTACTTC. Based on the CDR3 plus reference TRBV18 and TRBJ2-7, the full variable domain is NAGVMQNPRHLVRRRGQEARLRCSPMKGHSHVYWYRQLPEEGLKFMVYLQKENIIDESGMPKERFSAEFPKEGPSILRIQQVVRGDSAAYFCASSPARGRDKYEQYFGPGTRLTVT.

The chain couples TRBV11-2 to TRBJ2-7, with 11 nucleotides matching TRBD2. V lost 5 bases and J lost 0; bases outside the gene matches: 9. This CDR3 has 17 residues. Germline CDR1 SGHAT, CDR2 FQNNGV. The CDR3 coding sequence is TGTGCCAGCAGCCAAGGGACTAGCGGATCGAACTCCTACGAGCAGTACTTC. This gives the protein CASSQGTSGSNSYEQYF.

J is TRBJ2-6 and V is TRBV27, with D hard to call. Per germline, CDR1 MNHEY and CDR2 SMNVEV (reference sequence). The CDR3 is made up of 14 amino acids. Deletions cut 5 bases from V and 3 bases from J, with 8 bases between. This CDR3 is CASSATLGANVLTF. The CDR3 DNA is TGTGCCAGCAGTGCTACGCTTGGGGCCAACGTCCTGACTTTC. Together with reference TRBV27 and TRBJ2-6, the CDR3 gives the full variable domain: EAQVTQNPRYLITVTGKKLTVTCSQNMNHEYMSWYRQDPGLGLRQIYYSMNVEVTDKGDVPEGYKVSRKEKRNFPLILESPSPNQTSLYFCASSATLGANVLTFGAGSRLTVL.

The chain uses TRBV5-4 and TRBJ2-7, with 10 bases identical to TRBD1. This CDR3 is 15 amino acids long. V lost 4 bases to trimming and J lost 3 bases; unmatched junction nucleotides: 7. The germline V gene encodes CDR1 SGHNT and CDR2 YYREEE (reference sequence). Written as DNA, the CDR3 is TGTGCCAGCAGCGCGGGGACAGGGGTCCTCTACGAGCAGTACTTC. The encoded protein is CASSAGTGVLYEQYF.

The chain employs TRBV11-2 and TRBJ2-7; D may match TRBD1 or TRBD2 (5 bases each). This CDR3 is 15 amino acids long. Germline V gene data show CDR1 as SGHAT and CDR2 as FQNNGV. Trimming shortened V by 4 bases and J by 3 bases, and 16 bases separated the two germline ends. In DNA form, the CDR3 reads TGTGCCAGCAGCTGGGGCGAGGGGTCCTACTACGAGCAGTACTTC. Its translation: CASSWGEGSYYEQYF.

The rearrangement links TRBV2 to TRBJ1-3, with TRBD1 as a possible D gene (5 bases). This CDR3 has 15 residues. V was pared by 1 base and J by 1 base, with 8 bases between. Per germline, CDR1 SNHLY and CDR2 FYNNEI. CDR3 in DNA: TGTGCCAGCAGTGAAGGGACACTATCTGGAAACACCATATATTTT. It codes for CASSEGTLSGNTIYF.

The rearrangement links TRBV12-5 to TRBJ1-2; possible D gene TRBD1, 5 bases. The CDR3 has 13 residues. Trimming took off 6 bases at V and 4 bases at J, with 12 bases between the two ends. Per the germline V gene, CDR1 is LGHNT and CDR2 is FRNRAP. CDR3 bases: TGTGCTAGTGGCCACGGGGCCGGCTATGGCTACACCTTC. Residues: CASGHGAGYGYTF.